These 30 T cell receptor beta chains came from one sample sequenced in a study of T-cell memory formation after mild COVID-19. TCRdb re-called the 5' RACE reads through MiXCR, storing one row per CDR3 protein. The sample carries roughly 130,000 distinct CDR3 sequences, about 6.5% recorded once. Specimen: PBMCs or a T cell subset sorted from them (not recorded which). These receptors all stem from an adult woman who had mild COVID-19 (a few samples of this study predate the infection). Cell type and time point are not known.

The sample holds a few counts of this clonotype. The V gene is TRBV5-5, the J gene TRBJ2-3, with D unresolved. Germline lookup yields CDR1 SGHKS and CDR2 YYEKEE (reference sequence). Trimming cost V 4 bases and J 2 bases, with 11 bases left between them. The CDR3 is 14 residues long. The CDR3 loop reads CASSLRTTTDTQYF. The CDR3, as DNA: TGTGCCAGCAGCCTCCGGACCACCACAGATACGCAGTATTTT.

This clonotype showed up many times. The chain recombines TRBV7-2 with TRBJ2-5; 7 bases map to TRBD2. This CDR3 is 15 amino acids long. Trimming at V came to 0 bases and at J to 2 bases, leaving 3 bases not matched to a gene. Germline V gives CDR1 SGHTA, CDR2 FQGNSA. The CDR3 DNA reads TGTGCCAGCAGCTTAGCGGGAGGGAGGCAAGAGACCCAGTACTTC. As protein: CASSLAGGRQETQYF.

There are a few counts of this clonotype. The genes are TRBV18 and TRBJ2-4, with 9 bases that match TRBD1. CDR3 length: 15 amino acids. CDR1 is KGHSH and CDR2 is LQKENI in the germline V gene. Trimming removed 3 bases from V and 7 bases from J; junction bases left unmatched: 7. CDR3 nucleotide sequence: TGTGCCAGCTCACCTCCGACAGGGGGTGATAACATTCAGTACTTC. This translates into CASSPPTGGDNIQYF.

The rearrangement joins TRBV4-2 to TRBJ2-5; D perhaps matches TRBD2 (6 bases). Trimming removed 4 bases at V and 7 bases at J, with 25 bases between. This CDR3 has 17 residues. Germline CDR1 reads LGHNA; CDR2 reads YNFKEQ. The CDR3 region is CASSLSPPGSAEGTQYF. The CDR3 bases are TGTGCCAGCAGCCTCTCACCCCCGGGGTCGGCGGAGGGGACCCAGTACTTC.

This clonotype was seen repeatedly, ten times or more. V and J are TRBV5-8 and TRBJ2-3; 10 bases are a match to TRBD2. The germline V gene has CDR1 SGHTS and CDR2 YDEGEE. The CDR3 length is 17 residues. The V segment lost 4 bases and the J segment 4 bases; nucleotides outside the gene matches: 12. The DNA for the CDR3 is TGTGCCAGCAGCCCCTCTCCGGGACTAGCGAGTCCAGATACGCAGTATTTT. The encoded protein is CASSPSPGLASPDTQYF.

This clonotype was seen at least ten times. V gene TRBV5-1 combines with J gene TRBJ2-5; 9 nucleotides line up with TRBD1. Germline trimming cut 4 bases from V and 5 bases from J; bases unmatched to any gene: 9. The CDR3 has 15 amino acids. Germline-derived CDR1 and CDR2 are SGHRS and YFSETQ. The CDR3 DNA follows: TGCGCCAGCAGCCCCGGGACAGGGACGTTGGAGACCCAGTACTTC. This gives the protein CASSPGTGTLETQYF.

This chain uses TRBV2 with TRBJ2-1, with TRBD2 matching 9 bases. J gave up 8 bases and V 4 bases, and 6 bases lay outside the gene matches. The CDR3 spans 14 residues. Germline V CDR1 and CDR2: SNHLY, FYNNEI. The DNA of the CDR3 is TGTGCCAGCAGTGCTGAGCGGGGGGCCTATGAGCAGTTCTTC. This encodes CASSAERGAYEQFF.

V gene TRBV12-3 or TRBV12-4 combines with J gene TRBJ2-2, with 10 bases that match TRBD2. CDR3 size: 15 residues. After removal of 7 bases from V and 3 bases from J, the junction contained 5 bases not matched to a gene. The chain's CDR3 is CASNPGLAHTGELFF. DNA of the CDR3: TGTGCCAGCAACCCGGGACTAGCGCACACCGGGGAGCTGTTTTTT.

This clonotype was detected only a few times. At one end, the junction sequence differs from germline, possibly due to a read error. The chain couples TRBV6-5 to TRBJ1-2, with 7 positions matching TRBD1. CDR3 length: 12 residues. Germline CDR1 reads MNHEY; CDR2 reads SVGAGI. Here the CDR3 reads CASGYRGYGYTF. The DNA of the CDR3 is TGTGCCAGCGGTTACAGGGGATATGGCTACACCTTC.

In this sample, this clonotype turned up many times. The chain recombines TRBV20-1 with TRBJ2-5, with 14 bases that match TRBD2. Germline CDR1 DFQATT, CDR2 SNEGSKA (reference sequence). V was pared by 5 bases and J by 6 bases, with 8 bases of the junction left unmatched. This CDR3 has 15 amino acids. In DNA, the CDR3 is TGCAGTGCTCCACTGACTAGCGGGGGGGGAAAGACCCAGTACTTC. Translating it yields CSAPLTSGGGKTQYF.

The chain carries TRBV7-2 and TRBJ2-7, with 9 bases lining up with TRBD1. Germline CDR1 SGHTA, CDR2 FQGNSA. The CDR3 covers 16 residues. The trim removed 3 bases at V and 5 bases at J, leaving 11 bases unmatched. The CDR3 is CASSFRPGQGHNEQYF. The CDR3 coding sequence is TGTGCCAGCAGCTTTAGACCGGGACAGGGTCACAACGAGCAGTACTTC.

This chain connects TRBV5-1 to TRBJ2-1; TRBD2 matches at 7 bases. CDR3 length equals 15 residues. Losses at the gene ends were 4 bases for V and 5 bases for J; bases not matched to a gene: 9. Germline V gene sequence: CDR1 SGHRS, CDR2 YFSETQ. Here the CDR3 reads CASSLLAEGNNEQFF. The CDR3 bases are TGCGCCAGCAGCCTCCTAGCGGAGGGTAACAATGAGCAGTTCTTC. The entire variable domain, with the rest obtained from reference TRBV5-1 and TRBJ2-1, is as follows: KAGVTQTPRYLIKTRGQQVTLSCSPISGHRSVSWYQQTPGQGLQFLFEYFSETQRNKGNFPGRFSGRQFSNSRSEMNVSTLELGDSALYLCASSLLAEGNNEQFFGPGTRLTVL.

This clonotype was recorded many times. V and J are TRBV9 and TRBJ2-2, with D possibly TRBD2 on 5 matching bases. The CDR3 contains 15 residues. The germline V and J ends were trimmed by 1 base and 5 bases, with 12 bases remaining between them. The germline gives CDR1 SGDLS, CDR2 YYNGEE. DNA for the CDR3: TGTGCCAGCAGCGTATCCATATCGGGGACCGGGGAGCTGTTTTTT. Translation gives CASSVSISGTGELFF.

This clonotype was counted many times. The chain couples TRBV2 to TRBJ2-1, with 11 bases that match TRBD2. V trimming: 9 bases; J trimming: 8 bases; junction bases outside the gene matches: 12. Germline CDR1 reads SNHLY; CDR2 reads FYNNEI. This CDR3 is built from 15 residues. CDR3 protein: CASRLAGNRRDEQFF. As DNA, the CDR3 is TGTGCCAGTCGACTAGCGGGGAATCGTAGGGATGAGCAGTTCTTC.

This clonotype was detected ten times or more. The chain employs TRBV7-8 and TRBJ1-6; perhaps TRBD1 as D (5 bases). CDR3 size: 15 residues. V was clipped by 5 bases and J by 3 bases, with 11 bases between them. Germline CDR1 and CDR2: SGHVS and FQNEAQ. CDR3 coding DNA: TGTGCCAGCAGCGAGTCCAGGGACTATAATTCACCCCTCCACTTT. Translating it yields CASSESRDYNSPLHF.

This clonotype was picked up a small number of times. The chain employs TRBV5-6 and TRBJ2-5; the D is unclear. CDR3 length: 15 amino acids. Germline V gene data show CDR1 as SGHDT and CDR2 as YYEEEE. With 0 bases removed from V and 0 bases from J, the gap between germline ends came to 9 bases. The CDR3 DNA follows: TGTGCCAGCAGCTTGGCCGGAATGTACCAAGAGACCCAGTACTTC. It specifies CASSLAGMYQETQYF.

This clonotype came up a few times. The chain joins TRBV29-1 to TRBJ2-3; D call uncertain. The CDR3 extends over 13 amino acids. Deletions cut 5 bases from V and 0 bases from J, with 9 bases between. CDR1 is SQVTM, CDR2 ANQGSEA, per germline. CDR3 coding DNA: TGCAGCGTTCCGGTAACTAGCACAGATACGCAGTATTTT. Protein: CSVPVTSTDTQYF.

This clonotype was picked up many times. CDR3: CASSPDRDMQPQHF. The CDR3 nucleotides are TGTGCCAGCAGCCCAGACAGGGACATGCAGCCCCAGCATTTT. The chain employs TRBV6-5 and TRBJ1-5, with 7 bases fitting TRBD1. Germline CDR1 MNHEY, CDR2 SVGAGI. The V and J ends lost 6 bases and 7 bases, in that order; junction bases with no gene match: 9. CDR3 length: 14 amino acids.

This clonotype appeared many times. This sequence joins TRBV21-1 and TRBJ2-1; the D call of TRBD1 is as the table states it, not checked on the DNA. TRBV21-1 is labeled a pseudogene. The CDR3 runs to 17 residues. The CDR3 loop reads CASSLPGWFRSYNEQFF. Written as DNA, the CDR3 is TGTGCCAGCAGCCTCCCCGGGTGGTTCCGCTCCTACAATGAGCAGTTCTTC.

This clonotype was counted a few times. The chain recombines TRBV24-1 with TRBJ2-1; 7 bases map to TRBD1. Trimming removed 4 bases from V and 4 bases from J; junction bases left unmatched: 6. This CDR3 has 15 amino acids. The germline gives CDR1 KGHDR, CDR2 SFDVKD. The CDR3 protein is CATSERTGNYNEQFF. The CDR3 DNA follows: TGTGCCACCAGTGAACGGACAGGTAATTACAATGAGCAGTTCTTC.

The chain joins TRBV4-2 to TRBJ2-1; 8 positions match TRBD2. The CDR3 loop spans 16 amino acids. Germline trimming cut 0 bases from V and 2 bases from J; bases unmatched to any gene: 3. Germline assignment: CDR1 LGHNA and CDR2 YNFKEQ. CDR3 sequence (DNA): TGTGCCAGCAGCCAAGAGGGCGGGGGGACCTACAATGAGCAGTTCTTC. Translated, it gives CASSQEGGGTYNEQFF.

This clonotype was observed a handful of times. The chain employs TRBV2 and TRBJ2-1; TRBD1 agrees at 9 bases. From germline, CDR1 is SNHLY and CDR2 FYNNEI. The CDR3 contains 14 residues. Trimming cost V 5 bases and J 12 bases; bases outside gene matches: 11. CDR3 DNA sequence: TGTGCCAGCAGTATAGACAGGGGGGGTATCGTGCAGTTCTTC. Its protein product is CASSIDRGGIVQFF. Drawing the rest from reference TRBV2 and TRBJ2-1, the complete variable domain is EPEVTQTPSHQVTQMGQEVILRCVPISNHLYFYWYRQILGQKVEFLVSFYNNEISEKSEIFDDQFSVERPDGSNFTLKIRSTKLEDSAMYFCASSIDRGGIVQFFGPGTRLTVL.

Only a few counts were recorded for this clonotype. The CDR3 loop reads CASRDRDSGNTIYF. CDR3 coding DNA: TGTGCCAGCCGGGACAGAGACTCTGGAAACACCATATATTTT. The rearrangement joins TRBV19 to TRBJ1-3, with 7 bases that match TRBD1. This CDR3 is built from 14 residues. Trimming cost V 9 bases and J 0 bases; bases outside gene matches: 5. From germline, CDR1 is LNHDA and CDR2 SQIVND (reference sequence).

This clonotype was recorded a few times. CDR3 nucleotides: TGTGCCTCAGGAGGGGGGCTGGTCACCGGGGAGCTGTTTTTT. Translated: CASGGGLVTGELFF. The chain joins TRBV30 to TRBJ2-2; perhaps D is TRBD1 or TRBD2 (6 bases each). The ends were cut back, 7 bases at V and 4 bases at J, with 16 bases in the middle. Germline V gene lookup returns CDR1 GTSNPN and CDR2 SVGIG (reference sequence). The CDR3 runs 14 residues.

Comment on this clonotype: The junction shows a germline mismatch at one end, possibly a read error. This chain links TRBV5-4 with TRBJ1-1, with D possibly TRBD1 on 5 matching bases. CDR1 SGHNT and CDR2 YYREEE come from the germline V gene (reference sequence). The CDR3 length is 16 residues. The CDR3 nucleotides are TGTGCCAGCAGCTCGCGCCTGGGACGGTTGAACGCTGAAGCTTTCTTT. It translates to CASSSRLGRLNAEAFF.

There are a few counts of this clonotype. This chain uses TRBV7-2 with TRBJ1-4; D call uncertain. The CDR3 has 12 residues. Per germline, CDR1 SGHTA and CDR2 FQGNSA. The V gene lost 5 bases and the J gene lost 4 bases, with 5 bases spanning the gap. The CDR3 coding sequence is TGTGCCAGCAGCCCCTTTAATGAAAAACTGTTTTTT. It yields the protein CASSPFNEKLFF.

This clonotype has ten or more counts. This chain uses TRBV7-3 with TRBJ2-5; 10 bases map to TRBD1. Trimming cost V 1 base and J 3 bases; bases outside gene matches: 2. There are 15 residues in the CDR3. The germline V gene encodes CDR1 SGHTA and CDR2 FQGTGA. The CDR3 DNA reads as TGTGCCAGCAGCTTAATAGGGACAGGGGAAGAGACCCAGTACTTC. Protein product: CASSLIGTGEETQYF. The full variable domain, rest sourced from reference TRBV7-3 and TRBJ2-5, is GAGVSQTPSNKVTEKGKYVELRCDPISGHTALYWYRQSLGQGPEFLIYFQGTGAADDSGLPNDRFFAVRPEGSVSTLKIQRTERGDSAVYLCASSLIGTGEETQYFGPGTRLLVL.

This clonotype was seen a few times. The CDR3 is CATSRAVPDTQYF. DNA for the CDR3: TGTGCCACCTCTAGAGCGGTGCCAGATACGCAGTATTTT. The V gene is TRBV10-3, the J gene TRBJ2-3; possibly TRBD2 for D (5 bases). Germline CDR1 ENHRY, CDR2 SYGVKD. The CDR3 is 13 residues long. Trimming removed 10 bases at V and 4 bases at J, with 15 bases between.

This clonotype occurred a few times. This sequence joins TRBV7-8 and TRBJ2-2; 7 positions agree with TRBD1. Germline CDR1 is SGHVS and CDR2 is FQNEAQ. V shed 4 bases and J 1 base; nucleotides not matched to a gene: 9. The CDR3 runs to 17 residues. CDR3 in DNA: TGTGCCAGCAGCTCACAGGGGAGAGGCCTGAACACCGGGGAGCTGTTTTTT. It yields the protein CASSSQGRGLNTGELFF.

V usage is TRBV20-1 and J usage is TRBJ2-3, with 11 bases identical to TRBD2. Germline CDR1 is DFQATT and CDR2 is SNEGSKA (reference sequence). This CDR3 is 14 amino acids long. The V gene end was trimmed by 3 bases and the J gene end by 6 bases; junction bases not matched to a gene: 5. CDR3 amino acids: CSASPSGRMDTQYF. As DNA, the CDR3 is TGCAGTGCTAGCCCTAGCGGGAGGATGGATACGCAGTATTTT.